Below are 5 T cell receptor beta chains sequenced from a single sample in a study of T cell repertoires in cytomegalovirus infection. Their cognate antigens are unknown. TCRdb reprocessed the reads via MiXCR and lists one record per CDR3 protein. Of roughly 990,000 distinct CDR3 sequences in the sample, roughly 30% were seen once. The sequenced sample was cultured CD8+ T cells from PBMCs, obtained from culture after CMV antigen stimulation. These receptors all stem from a human donor in good health (CMV status not recorded). Some clones in this sample may be carry-over from other donors' samples.

This clonotype was seen more than once but under ten times. The V call is TRBV7-9, the J call TRBJ1-4; D call uncertain. Deletions cut 0 bases from V and 0 bases from J, with 14 bases between. The CDR3 runs 18 residues. The germline V gene has CDR1 SEHNR and CDR2 FQNEAQ (reference sequence). As DNA, the CDR3 is TGTGCCAGCAGCTTAGCGTCCGGGTTTAGTCCAACTAATGAAAAACTGTTTTTT. Translating it yields CASSLASGFSPTNEKLFF.

The chain combines TRBV27 with TRBJ1-2; D uncertain. The CDR3 spans 16 residues. V was shortened by 3 bases and J by 6 bases, with 20 bases between the two germline ends. Germline CDR1 reads MNHEY; CDR2 reads SMNVEV (reference sequence). CDR3 protein: CASSFPPRSLAHGYTF. For the CDR3, the DNA is TGTGCCAGCAGTTTCCCCCCCCGGTCCCTCGCCCATGGCTACACCTTC.

The CDR3 DNA reads as TGTGCCAGCTTTGGGGACGTGGGCTTCATGAACACTGAAGCTTTCTTT. Residues: CASFGDVGFMNTEAFF. The V gene is TRBV27, the J gene TRBJ1-1, with D tentatively TRBD1 (5 bases). V lost 8 bases, J lost 0 bases, and 19 bases lay in between. Germline loops: CDR1 MNHEY, CDR2 SMNVEV (reference sequence). The CDR3 consists of 16 residues.

This clonotype was observed a few times. The chain couples TRBV4-3 to TRBJ1-6; TRBD1 might be the D (5 bases). The CDR3 covers 15 residues. Trimming stripped 0 bases from V and 9 bases from J, with 12 bases between. CDR1 LGHNA and CDR2 YSLEER come from the germline V gene. Here the CDR3 reads CASSQDNRRGSPLHF. The CDR3 bases are TGCGCCAGCAGCCAAGATAACAGGAGGGGTTCACCCCTCCACTTT.

This clonotype was observed at least ten times. The rearrangement links TRBV12-3 or TRBV12-4 to TRBJ2-3; D gene ambiguous. There are 18 residues in the CDR3. Trimming shortened V by 3 bases and J by 0 bases, and 19 bases separated the two germline ends. In DNA form, the CDR3 reads TGTGCCAGCAGTTTGATACCTTTGGCGGTGCTTAGCACAGATACGCAGTATTTT. It codes for CASSLIPLAVLSTDTQYF.